The present T cell receptor beta chain was sequenced within a study of CD8 T cells in Susac syndrome. This CDR3 has 14 amino acids. The ends lost 4 bases at V and 6 bases at J; junction bases unmatched: 6. The germline V gene has CDR1 SGHAT and CDR2 FQNNGV. The authors sequenced TCR beta from blood CD8+ and CD4+ T cells. The patients with Susac syndrome were individuals who fulfilled the recently defined diagnostic criteria for disease that was either definite or probable. Through negative isolation, CD4+ and CD8+ T cells were obtained, while TEMRA cells were enriched using FACS. About 0.45 to 1 ug RNA was reverse transcribed with random hexamers. Amplification of the TCR beta CDR3 was carried out by immunoSEQ multiplex PCR, which spanned a total of 54 Vbeta and 13 Jbeta segments. MiXCR, run by TCRdb on the immunoSEQ multiplex PCR reads, gives a single entry per CDR3 protein. The profile covers about 190,000 distinct CDR3 sequences, with around 95% appearing a single time and 0.16% taken by the ten largest.

V is TRBV11-2 and J is TRBJ2-7, with 10 bases matching TRBD1. Specimen: CD8+ T cells from PBMCs. The source is a human donor with Susac syndrome. CDR3 sequence (DNA): TGTGCCAGCAGCTATGGGACAGGGGTGGTCGAGCAGTACTTC. This codes for CASSYGTGVVEQYF.